This T cell receptor (beta chain) was documented in a study of T cell changes during pregnancy in multiple sclerosis. This CDR3 region has 16 residues. Trimming took off 1 base at V and 3 bases at J, with 13 bases between the two ends. Germline CDR1 MGHRA, CDR2 YSYEKL. Assay: immunoSEQ multiplex PCR; the TCRdb copy retains only in-frame clones and omits some. The table has 30,000 to 40,000 clones, around 91% seen once. This sequence joins TRBV4-1 and TRBJ2-1; tentative D call: TRBD2 (5 bases). Specimen: CD4+ T cells from peripheral blood mononuclear cells, collected in the second trimester of pregnancy. This TCR derives from a female donor with multiple sclerosis, enrolled in a pregnancy study. The CDR3 loop reads CASSQVLPGNYNEQFF. CDR3 bases: TGCGCCAGCAGCCAAGTTCTACCCGGGAACTACAATGAGCAGTTCTTC.